The next 28 T cell receptor beta chains were all read from a single sample in a study of chemoradiotherapy in HPV16-positive cancers. The repertoire was sequenced with immunoSEQ multiplex PCR; TCRdb's copy has only in-frame clones and lacks some. There are roughly 11,000 clones in the sample; around three quarters occur only once, and 2.2% lies in the top ten. This specimen was collected from a patient who underwent chemoradiotherapy. The source is a human donor with HPV-associated anogenital cancer.

V is TRBV19 and J is TRBJ1-5; possible D gene TRBD1, 5 bases. The CDR3 runs to 15 residues. In germline, CDR1 is LNHDA, CDR2 SQIVND (reference sequence). V lost 4 bases, J lost 0 bases, and 10 bases lay in between. The CDR3 nucleotides read TGTGCCAGTAGTACGGGGGGGGTTAGCAATCAGCCCCAGCATTTT. Its translation: CASSTGGVSNQPQHF. Filled out from reference TRBV19 and TRBJ1-5, the complete variable domain reads DGGITQSPKYLFRKEGQNVTLSCEQNLNHDAMYWYRQDPGQGLRLIYYSQIVNDFQKGDIAEGYSVSREKKESFPLTVTSAQKNPTAFYLCASSTGGVSNQPQHFGDGTRLSIL.

The chain joins TRBV30 to TRBJ2-2; possible D gene TRBD1, 6 bases. Germline CDR1 and CDR2: GTSNPN and SVGIG (reference sequence). CDR3 size: 17 residues. Deletions cut 2 bases from V and 4 bases from J, with 20 bases between. In DNA, the CDR3 is TGTGCCTGGAGTCCATATCGACAGGTGATGGGCACCGGGGAGCTGTTTTTT. This codes for CAWSPYRQVMGTGELFF.

The chain has TRBV2 and TRBJ1-4, with D unclear. Between the trimmed V and J ends, which lost 8 bases and 8 bases, there was a span of 15 bases. The germline V gene encodes CDR1 SNHLY and CDR2 FYNNEI. The CDR3 is made up of 13 amino acids. In nucleotides, the CDR3 is TGTGCCAGCTCAGTAGGACGGAGGGAAAAACTGTTTTTT. Protein product: CASSVGRREKLFF.

The chain uses TRBV25-1 and TRBJ1-5; maybe TRBD1 (5 bases). Germline values: CDR1 MGHDK, CDR2 SYGVNS. V lost 3 bases, J lost 1 base, and 7 bases lay in between. The CDR3 runs to 14 residues. The CDR3 spells CASSEPGSNQPQHF. The CDR3 DNA reads TGTGCCAGCAGTGAGCCAGGGAGCAATCAGCCCCAGCATTTT.

The rearrangement joins TRBV6-1 to TRBJ1-1, with D possibly TRBD1 on 6 matching bases. CDR1 is MNHNS and CDR2 is SASEGT in the germline V gene. V shed 2 bases and J shed 5 bases, with 12 bases lying between them. This CDR3 contains 14 residues. CDR3 region: CASSEPGQVTEAFF. CDR3 nucleotides: TGTGCCAGCAGTGAACCGGGACAAGTTACTGAAGCTTTCTTT.

The CDR3 loop is CASSPAGVVTEAFF. DNA for the CDR3: TGTGCCAGCAGCCCCGCGGGGGTAGTAACTGAAGCTTTCTTT. The rearrangement links TRBV7-8 to TRBJ1-1, with D possibly being TRBD1 (5 bases). The length of the CDR3 is 14 residues. V was trimmed by 5 bases and J by 5 bases, leaving 15 bases between them. Germline V CDR1 and CDR2: SGHVS, FQNEAQ.

This clone was detected a few times. The CDR3 nucleotides read TGTGCCAGTAGTGAAGGGAGGGGTCAGCCCCAGCATTTT. Translation gives CASSEGRGQPQHF. The chain is built from TRBV19 and TRBJ1-5, with D perhaps matching TRBD1 (5 bases). Per the germline V gene, CDR1 is LNHDA and CDR2 is SQIVND (reference sequence). Trimming removed 5 bases at V and 6 bases at J, with 11 bases between. CDR3 size: 13 residues.

This chain connects TRBV5-8 to TRBJ2-7; possibly TRBD1 for D (6 bases). This CDR3 region has 12 residues. The ends were cut back, 3 bases at V and 4 bases at J, with 8 bases in the middle. Germline lookup yields CDR1 SGHTS and CDR2 YDEGEE. The CDR3 coding sequence is TGTGCCAGCAGCTCCCAGGGGTACGAGCAGTACTTC. Its translation: CASSSQGYEQYF.

A few counts support this clone. The gene calls are TRBV7-6 and TRBJ2-7; tentative D call: TRBD1 (6 bases). Trimming cost V 5 bases and J 5 bases, with 16 bases left between them. The CDR3 is made up of 14 amino acids. CDR1 and CDR2 from the germline V gene are SGHVS and FNYEAQ. The CDR3 DNA reads TGTGCCAGCAGCCCTCCCCGAGGGACACACGAGCAGTACTTC. Protein sequence: CASSPPRGTHEQYF.

This clone was picked up a small number of times. The chain couples TRBV2 to TRBJ1-6; no clear D. Germline assignment: CDR1 SNHLY and CDR2 FYNNEI. The V end lost 6 bases, the J end lost 6 bases, and 9 bases lay between the germline ends. This CDR3 has 13 residues. CDR3 DNA sequence: TGTGCCAGCAGGGAGATCAGTAATTCACCCCTCCACTTT. Translated: CASREISNSPLHF. Filled out from reference TRBV2 and TRBJ1-6, the complete variable domain reads EPEVTQTPSHQVTQMGQEVILRCVPISNHLYFYWYRQILGQKVEFLVSFYNNEISEKSEIFDDQFSVERPDGSNFTLKIRSTKLEDSAMYFCASREISNSPLHFGNGTRLTVT.

V and J are TRBV29-1 and TRBJ1-1; D not resolved. The V end was cut by 3 bases, the J end by 8 bases, with 13 bases between. This CDR3 has 12 residues. Germline V lookup: CDR1 SQVTM, CDR2 ANQGSEA. As DNA, the CDR3 is TGCAGCGTTGAGGCGGACTCCGAGGAAGCTTTCTTT. Residues: CSVEADSEEAFF.

The J gene is TRBJ2-2, the V gene TRBV5-4; TRBD2 might be the D (6 bases). Germline V gives CDR1 SGHNT, CDR2 YYREEE (reference sequence). The CDR3 consists of 16 residues. The V end lost 2 bases, the J end lost 0 bases, and 11 bases lay between the germline ends. CDR3 DNA sequence: TGTGCCAGCAGCTTCCGGGCTAGCGCGAACACCGGGGAGCTGTTTTTT. Its translation: CASSFRASANTGELFF.

The chain couples TRBV4-2 to TRBJ2-1; unclear D gene. This CDR3 is built from 13 residues. CDR1 and CDR2 (germline): LGHNA, YNFKEQ. V gave up 2 bases and J gave up 7 bases, with 9 bases separating them. The CDR3, as DNA: TGTGCCAGCAGCCAACCTCCACGGAATGAGCAGTTCTTC. Translated, it gives CASSQPPRNEQFF.

V gene TRBV5-1 combines with J gene TRBJ1-1; no clear D. Germline CDR1 SGHRS, CDR2 YFSETQ. The CDR3 is 15 residues long. The V gene lost 0 bases and the J gene lost 5 bases, with 14 bases spanning the gap. CDR3 loop: CASSLAGPLATEAFF. The CDR3 nucleotides read TGCGCCAGCAGCTTGGCCGGCCCACTGGCGACTGAAGCTTTCTTT.

The V and J genes are TRBV30 and TRBJ2-3; 7 bases agree with TRBD2. The germline V gene encodes CDR1 GTSNPN and CDR2 SVGIG (reference sequence). The CDR3 is 14 residues long. V lost 1 base and J lost 4; bases outside the gene matches: 5. The CDR3 bases are TGTGCCTGGAGTGGAGGGGCGGGGGCAGATACGCAGTATTTT. This gives the protein CAWSGGAGADTQYF.

This clone was picked up one time. The rearrangement links TRBV5-1 to TRBJ2-2; D unresolved. The CDR3 has 16 residues. Germline values: CDR1 SGHRS, CDR2 YFSETQ. Trimming left V 1 base short and J 3 bases short, with 13 bases between. The chain's CDR3 is CASSLSSTVDTGELFF. CDR3 sequence (DNA): TGCGCCAGCAGCTTGAGTTCTACGGTAGACACCGGGGAGCTGTTTTTT.

This clone was observed a few times. The chain uses TRBV5-6 and TRBJ1-6; a possible D gene is TRBD1 (6 bases). The V end lost 2 bases, the J end lost 9 bases, and 12 bases lay between the germline ends. This CDR3 comprises 14 residues. Germline V lookup: CDR1 SGHDT, CDR2 YYEEEE. CDR3 amino acids: CASSLYGGGSPLHF. CDR3 bases: TGTGCCAGCAGCTTATACGGGGGCGGTTCACCCCTCCACTTT.

This rearrangement joins TRBV11-1 to TRBJ1-1; D is possibly TRBD1 (6 bases). Germline V gene sequence: CDR1 SGHAT, CDR2 FQDESV (reference sequence). Trimming pared 5 bases from V and 0 bases from J, leaving 10 bases between. This CDR3 has 14 residues. DNA of the CDR3: TGTGCCAGCAGCCGAGACAGGCTGAACACTGAAGCTTTCTTT. Residues: CASSRDRLNTEAFF.

The chain employs TRBV7-3 and TRBJ2-5; D gene unclear. V was cut by 4 bases and J by 0 bases, with 6 bases left in between. From germline, CDR1 is SGHTA and CDR2 FQGTGA. The CDR3 length is 13 residues. CDR3 sequence reads: CASSSIYQETQYF. The CDR3 nucleotides are TGTGCCAGCAGCTCAATCTACCAAGAGACCCAGTACTTC.

This sequence joins TRBV2 and TRBJ1-1, with 8 bases matching TRBD1. The CDR3 loop spans 13 amino acids. Germline V gene lookup returns CDR1 SNHLY and CDR2 FYNNEI. Germline trimming cut 9 bases from V and 5 bases from J; bases unmatched to any gene: 8. CDR3 sequence (DNA): TGTGCCAGTCGACAGGACAGGGAAACTGAAGCTTTCTTT. Encoded protein: CASRQDRETEAFF.

The gene calls are TRBV10-3 and TRBJ2-7, with 9 bases fitting TRBD2. The length of the CDR3 is 15 residues. V was clipped by 3 bases and J by 0 bases; unmatched bases: 3. Germline CDR1 ENHRY, CDR2 SYGVKD. CDR3 nucleotide sequence: TGTGCCATCAGTGATTTAGCGGGGGCCTCCTACGAGCAGTACTTC. This sequence encodes CAISDLAGASYEQYF.

The genes are TRBV2 and TRBJ1-5; D is possibly TRBD1 (5 bases). Germline loops: CDR1 SNHLY, CDR2 FYNNEI. The V and J ends lost 4 bases and 3 bases respectively, with 10 bases between them. The CDR3 contains 14 residues. CDR3 amino acids: CASSAGTYNQPQHF. Here the CDR3 DNA reads TGTGCCAGCAGTGCCGGGACTTACAATCAGCCCCAGCATTTT.

About this clone: An end of the junction does not agree with germline; a read error may underlie this. The chain employs TRBV7-6 and TRBJ2-5; TRBD2 agrees at 9 bases. CDR1 is SGHVS and CDR2 is FNYEAQ in the germline V gene. CDR3 length: 15 residues. The CDR3 protein is CASGFGRGGTETQYF. In nucleotides, the CDR3 is TGTGCCAGCGGCTTCGGGCGGGGGGGCACGGAGACCCAGTACTTC.

The V and J genes are TRBV7-2 and TRBJ1-2; D unresolved. Trimming shortened V by 1 base and J by 8 bases, and 11 bases separated the two germline ends. Germline V gene data show CDR1 as SGHTA and CDR2 as FQGNSA. The CDR3 is made up of 13 amino acids. CDR3 nucleotides: TGTGCCAGCAGCTTAGAGTTCGCTAGGGGCTACACCTTC. Translation: CASSLEFARGYTF.

J is TRBJ1-5 and V is TRBV6-6; TRBD1 aligns across 9 bases. After removal of 10 bases from V and 3 bases from J, the junction contained 7 bases not matched to a gene. CDR3 length equals 14 residues. Germline CDR1 MNHNY, CDR2 SVGAGI (reference sequence). The DNA of the CDR3 is TGTGCCACCGGGGGACAGGGCTACAATCAGCCCCAGCATTTT. Protein: CATGGQGYNQPQHF.

The V gene is TRBV7-2, the J gene TRBJ1-1; D ambiguous. Trimming left V 1 base short and J 1 base short, with 7 bases between. There are 14 residues in the CDR3. The V gene's germline CDR1 is SGHTA and CDR2 FQGNSA. The CDR3 loop reads CASSLVFGNTEAFF. As DNA, the CDR3 is TGTGCCAGCAGCTTAGTATTCGGGAACACTGAAGCTTTCTTT.

This rearrangement joins TRBV19 to TRBJ2-2, with D unresolved. Per germline, CDR1 LNHDA and CDR2 SQIVND (reference sequence). V lost 9 bases, J lost 7 bases, and 6 bases lay in between. The CDR3 has 10 amino acids. The CDR3 DNA reads TGTGCCAGGGGAAACGGGGAGCTGTTTTTT. Translation: CARGNGELFF.

This clone was observed a single time. This chain connects TRBV11-2 to TRBJ2-5; TRBD1 might be the D (6 bases). The J call may be mistaken, given a closer DNA end match to TRBJ2-7. Germline-derived CDR1 and CDR2 are SGHAT and FQNNGV. The CDR3 extends over 16 amino acids. The CDR3 DNA reads TGTGCCAGCAGCTACATCTTTGGGACAAACTCCTACGAGCAGTACTTC. It specifies CASSYIFGTNSYEQYF.